The 9 T cell receptor beta chains reported below all come from one sample, sequenced in a study of blood T cell repertoires in COVID-19. Clones were read by immunoSEQ multiplex PCR, and TCRdb kept only the in-frame ones, dropping some. Among approximately 68,000 clones listed, about 81% were seen once. The sequenced material came from peripheral blood. The receptors stem from a human donor in a cohort sampled during active COVID-19.

V is TRBV5-1 and J is TRBJ1-1; D gene ambiguous. This CDR3 region has 13 residues. The germline CDR1 and CDR2 sequences are SGHRS and YFSETQ. Trimming pared 0 bases from V and 4 bases from J, leaving 7 bases between. The CDR3 spells CASSLVGSTEAFF. The DNA of the CDR3 is TGCGCCAGCAGCTTGGTAGGGAGCACTGAAGCTTTCTTT. Supplemented by reference TRBV5-1 and TRBJ1-1, the full variable domain reads KAGVTQTPRYLIKTRGQQVTLSCSPISGHRSVSWYQQTPGQGLQFLFEYFSETQRNKGNFPGRFSGRQFSNSRSEMNVSTLELGDSALYLCASSLVGSTEAFFGQGTRLTVV.

This clone was recorded only once. This CDR3 is CAWTGGYEQYF. The CDR3 DNA follows: TGTGCCTGGACAGGGGGCTACGAGCAGTACTTC. The chain recombines TRBV30 with TRBJ2-7; 7 bases match TRBD1. V gave up 4 bases and J gave up 3 bases; unmatched junction bases: 0. This CDR3 region has 11 residues. From germline, CDR1 is GTSNPN and CDR2 SVGIG (reference sequence).

The CDR3: CASSYRTGSSYEQYF. DNA of the CDR3: TGTGCCAGCAGCTACCGGACAGGGAGCTCCTACGAGCAGTACTTC. The chain joins TRBV7-8 to TRBJ2-7, with 8 bases that match TRBD1. The V gene end was trimmed by 4 bases and the J gene end by 0 bases; junction bases not matched to a gene: 5. CDR1 and CDR2 from the germline V gene are SGHVS and FQNEAQ. This CDR3 has 15 residues.

The chain combines TRBV7-9 with TRBJ2-1, with 10 positions matching TRBD1. The trim removed 5 bases at V and 5 bases at J, leaving 3 bases unmatched. The germline V gene has CDR1 SEHNR and CDR2 FQNEAQ (reference sequence). The CDR3 sequence is 14 residues long. The CDR3 is CASSQGTGDNEQFF. The CDR3 nucleotides are TGTGCCAGCAGCCAAGGGACAGGGGACAATGAGCAGTTCTTC.

The chain has TRBV6-5 and TRBJ1-1; D is possibly TRBD1 (5 bases). V lost 2 bases, J lost 5 bases, and 9 bases lay in between. The V gene's germline CDR1 is MNHEY and CDR2 SVGAGI. The CDR3 length is 13 residues. The CDR3 loop is CASSYPGYTEAFF. The CDR3 DNA follows: TGTGCCAGCAGTTACCCAGGGTATACTGAAGCTTTCTTT.

The chain uses TRBV7-6 and TRBJ2-1; TRBD2 aligns across 12 bases. Losses at the gene ends were 2 bases for V and 9 bases for J; bases not matched to a gene: 5. This CDR3 region has 15 residues. CDR1 is SGHVS, CDR2 FNYEAQ, per germline. Here the CDR3 reads CASSLTLAGGGEQFF. The DNA for the CDR3 is TGTGCCAGCAGCTTAACGCTAGCGGGGGGGGGTGAGCAGTTCTTC.

The CDR3 coding sequence is TGCAGCGTGTCCCCCCCGGGTAAAAACATTCAGTACTTC. It translates to CSVSPPGKNIQYF. The chain combines TRBV29-1 with TRBJ2-4; D gene unclear. V lost 6 bases and J lost 4, with 13 bases in between. The CDR3 is 13 amino acids. Germline V gives CDR1 SQVTM, CDR2 ANQGSEA.

The chain recombines TRBV14 with TRBJ1-1, with 7 nucleotides matching TRBD1. From germline, CDR1 is SGHDN and CDR2 FVKESK. The CDR3 has 13 amino acids. Germline trimming cut 3 bases from V and 11 bases from J; bases unmatched to any gene: 9. In DNA form, the CDR3 reads TGTGCCAGCAGCCAGATGACAGGGACGGGCGCTTTCTTT. This gives the protein CASSQMTGTGAFF.

The chain recombines TRBV12-3 or TRBV12-4 with TRBJ2-7; 9 nucleotides align to TRBD1. The CDR3 consists of 13 residues. The V and J ends lost 6 bases and 3 bases, in that order; junction bases with no gene match: 3. The CDR3 reads CASRGQGLYEQYF. DNA of the CDR3: TGTGCCAGCAGGGGACAGGGTCTCTACGAGCAGTACTTC.